Sequencing of this TCR beta chain was carried out in a study of regulatory T cells in long-lasting Graves disease (dated by TCRdb to about 2021). Regarding the complete study: Persistent Graves' disease was defined as antithyroid drug treatment for over 5 years with persistently positive TSH receptor autoantibodies. This study used TCR sequencing and RNA sequencing of peripheral blood to compare persistent Graves' disease patients against newly diagnosed Graves' disease patients. The study was registered as a clinical trial and conducted in China. A total of some 35 samples underwent TCR sequencing: around 13 from persistent and some 20 from newly diagnosed Graves' disease patients. Persistent Graves' disease patients in the clinical cohort had taken antithyroid drugs for roughly ten years on average. Summary of the overall study and its limitations: Only the TCR beta chain was sequenced and analyzed. Persistent patients shared more public clonotypes among themselves (fewer than 3,000) than newly diagnosed patients did (more than 950). Preferential use of TRBV28, TRBJ1-2 and TRBJ2-5 was observed in persistent disease, whereas TRBV20-1 and TRBJ2-1 were favored in newly diagnosed disease. The study examined only peripheral blood because the primary lesion, thyroid tissue, could not be accessed. The authors noted that the small sample size was a limitation that may lower accuracy. Lower TCR Shannon entropy and fewer highly expanded clones were observed in persistent Graves' disease patients than in newly diagnosed patients, which suggested clonal expansion.

The sample's time point label, in plain terms: persistent/refractory GD, antithyroid drugs over 5 years with positive TRAb. RNA was extracted from PBMCs in TRIzol for both TCR sequencing and RNA sequencing. The diagnosis of Graves' disease was made according to American Thyroid Association guidelines. Recruitment of patients was carried out at an endocrinology department in Xi'an, China. Each patient gave approximately 10 milliliters of peripheral blood, collected in an EDTA anticoagulant tube. Ficoll Paque Plus density gradient separation was used to isolate PBMCs, and no further T cell sorting was performed. RNA quality was checked with an Agilent 2100 Bioanalyzer and agarose gel, and concentration with a NanoDrop 2000. The library relied on multiplex PCR. Instrument on record: Illumina HiSeq 4000. To build TCR beta libraries, CDR3 regions were amplified by Arm-PCR using iRepertoire HTBI primers. PCR products were gel purified before sequencing. For the original study's pipeline: Gene usage analysis of CDR3 amino acid clonotypes relied on the 60 or so TRBV and around 14 TRBJ segments identified across samples. COPE and FqMerger were used to merge the filtered high-quality paired reads into contigs. Contigs were aligned with BLAST to IMGT TRBV, TRBD and TRBJ reference genes, and CDR3 was defined per IMGT. Any clonotype with a frequency above 0.1% was counted as a highly expanded clone. Shannon entropy was used to measure repertoire diversity, and the Gini coefficient was used to measure V-J evenness. A clonotype found in more than one individual was treated as public. The public reads were quality trimmed at Q25 with fastp and then assembled into clones with MiXCR by TCRdb, keeping productive beta chains. A single entry per CDR3 protein holds the most common genes and DNA from its merged rows. Here the V and J calls rest on TCRdb's processing, not on the authors' analysis. The sample table records a few hundred thousand distinct CDR3 sequences; roughly 25% of these occur just once. The ten biggest clones cover less than 30% of the sample.

This clonotype was seen repeatedly, ten times or more. The antigen it recognizes is unknown. Base-call qualities are not available, and no considerably larger clone is one nucleotide away. Trimming costs V 2 bases and J 3 bases, and their ends lie 14 bases apart. The CDR3 contains 15 residues, cysteine and phenylalanine counted. The retained sequence is limited to the CDR3, 45 bases, with the frame set at the first base. CDR1 and CDR2, per the germline V gene, are SGHAT and FQNNGV. Sequencing was performed on peripheral blood mononuclear cells (PBMCs), taken when the disease was refractory, from a patient treated with antithyroid drugs. The sequence derives from a woman aged 40 to 55 with Graves disease. Donor details come from another sample of the same person, matched by shared clones. Recombination connected TRBV11-2 to TRBJ2-7; the best D guess is TRBD2, with 5 bases matching. The CDR3 region has the sequence CASSLPQSGNYEQYF. The nucleotide sequence is TGTGCCAGCAGCTTACCCCAGAGCGGAAACTACGAGCAGTACTTC.